This T cell receptor beta chain was profiled in a study of STAT5B mutations in CD4+ large granular lymphocyte leukemia. This clone occurred once. The target antigen is unknown. Study findings and constraints: No patients shared main leukemic clonotypes, though roughly 27% appeared at low frequency elsewhere. The CD4+ versus CD8+ T-LGLL clonality difference may reflect limited sample size.

The assay was run at survey level. Generated by immunoSEQ multiplex PCR, the TCRdb table keeps only in-frame clones and is missing some. The sample has roughly 24,000 clones; less than 80% are singletons. The source of this sequence is a human donor in good health. Input material: CD4+ T cells from blood buffy coats.

The CDR3, as DNA: TGTGCCAGCAGCTTAGTACTCGGGGGGGGCACAGATACGCAGTATTTT. It encodes CASSLVLGGGTDTQYF. The gene calls are TRBV7-9 and TRBJ2-3; 8 bases agree with TRBD2. This CDR3 contains 16 residues. Unmatched junction bases numbered 4, after V lost 1 base and J lost 1 base. The germline gives CDR1 SEHNR, CDR2 FQNEAQ (reference sequence).